This T cell receptor beta chain is drawn from a study of blood T cell repertoires in COVID-19. In the study overall: Sample material is recorded as cDNA or gDNA derived from T cells, B-cell-depleted T cells, or PBMCs.

Germline CDR1 and CDR2: MNHNS and SASEGT. This CDR3 spans 15 amino acids. The V gene end was trimmed by 1 base and the J gene end by 3 bases; junction bases not matched to a gene: 2. The data were produced by immunoSEQ multiplex PCR, yet TCRdb's version contains in-frame clones alone and is incomplete. The data contain some 220,000 clones, 70% to 90% of them singletons. This rearrangement joins TRBV6-1 to TRBJ2-7, with 11 bases that match TRBD1. The sequencing sample was made of peripheral blood. This clonotype was obtained from a man between 50 and 59 years old who had recovered from COVID-19. As DNA, the CDR3 is TGTGCCAGCAGTGAAGTAGGGACAGGGGGCTACGAGCAGTACTTC. It translates to CASSEVGTGGYEQYF.